This T cell receptor beta chain was captured in a study of siplizumab effects on memory and regulatory T cells. Profiled with immunoSEQ multiplex PCR; TCRdb holds only in-frame clones, not every one. The repertoire holds about 100,000 clones, under 95% seen once, with approximately 0.71% in the top ten. Details on this clone: What it binds is not known.

Whole-study results and caveats: Under siplizumab, an average around 68% of mappable alloreactive CD4+ clones were Treg-derived, compared with 25% to 30% in controls.

The length of the CDR3 is 14 residues. Trimming took 6 bases from V and 0 from J, leaving 9 bases between them. Germline V gene sequence: CDR1 MNHEY, CDR2 SVGAGI. Sequencing was performed on Tregs sorted from blood. This chain links TRBV6-5 with TRBJ1-3, with D uncertain. The sequence was obtained from a human donor in good health. CDR3 residues: CASRITTSGNTIYF. The DNA of the CDR3 is TGTGCCAGCAGGATCACTACCTCTGGAAACACCATATATTTT.